This T cell receptor (beta chain) was retrieved from a study of T-cell reconstitution after alpha-beta-depleted transplantation in children. During its preparation, the TCRbeta library received unique molecular identifiers. Via MiXCR, TCRdb re-called the PCR reads, giving one row per CDR3 protein. The sample consists of about 540,000 distinct CDR3 sequences, approximately 20% of them appearing once. This clonotype was counted a few times. The CDR3 has 16 amino acids. The J segment lost 1 base and the V segment lost 0 bases, leaving 3 bases of the junction unmatched. CDR1 and CDR2 (germline): LGHDT, YNNKEL (reference sequence).

The V call is TRBV3-1, the J call TRBJ2-7, with 10 bases that match TRBD2. This receptor was identified in a human donor who donated a stem cell graft to a child with acute lymphoblastic leukemia. This material consisted of PBMCs from the stem cell graft donor, taken from the stem cell graft. This CDR3 reads CASSQDRAGGSYEQYF. The CDR3 DNA reads TGTGCCAGCAGCCAAGATCGAGCGGGAGGGTCCTACGAGCAGTACTTC.